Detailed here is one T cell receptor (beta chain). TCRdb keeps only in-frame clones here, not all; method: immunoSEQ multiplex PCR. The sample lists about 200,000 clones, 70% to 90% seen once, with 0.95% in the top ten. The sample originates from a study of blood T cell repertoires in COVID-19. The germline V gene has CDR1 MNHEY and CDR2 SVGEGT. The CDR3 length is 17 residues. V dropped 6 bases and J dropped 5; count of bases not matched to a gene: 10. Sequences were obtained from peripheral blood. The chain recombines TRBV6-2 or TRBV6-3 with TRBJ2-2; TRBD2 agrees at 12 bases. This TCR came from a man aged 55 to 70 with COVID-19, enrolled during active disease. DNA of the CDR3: TGTGCCAGCAGCTTTCCTAGCGGGAGGGACAGAACCGGGGAGCTGTTTTTT. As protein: CASSFPSGRDRTGELFF.